Listed below are T cell receptor beta chains from one sample, sequenced in a study of blood T cell repertoires in COVID-19. The method was immunoSEQ multiplex PCR; TCRdb's version includes in-frame clones alone and lacks a portion of them. The sample contains some 46,000 clones, 70% to 90% of which appear only once. The sequencing input was peripheral blood. These receptors all stem from a woman aged 80 or over with COVID-19, enrolled during active disease. The CDR3 runs from the conserved cysteine through the conserved F or W. The D gene is left open where the match is weak. The size of a clone is reported for some rows only, either as once, few or many, or as a class for expanded clones.

D gene,V gene,clone size,CDR3 length,J gene,CDR3 protein,CDR3 DNA
.,TRBV27,.,17,TRBJ2-7,CASSLFLAAGHSYEQYF,TGTGCCAGCAGTTTATTTTTGGCGGCGGGTCACTCCTACGAGCAGTACTTC
.,TRBV7-9,.,14,TRBJ2-7,CASSPRTASYEQYF,TGTGCCAGCAGCCCCCGGACAGCCTCCTACGAGCAGTACTTC
TRBD1,TRBV10-3,.,14,TRBJ2-7,CAIRGTGNSYEQYF,TGTGCCATCAGGGGGACAGGCAACTCCTACGAGCAGTACTTC
.,TRBV20-1,.,12,TRBJ1-2,CSASTGSFGYTF,TGCAGTGCTAGTACAGGGTCGTTTGGCTACACCTTC
TRBD1,TRBV24-1,.,14,TRBJ1-5,CATSDQQGTRPQHF,TGTGCCACCAGTGACCAACAGGGGACCCGGCCCCAGCATTTT
TRBD1,TRBV5-1,once,15,TRBJ1-2,CASSLGQGAGDGYTF,TGCGCCAGCAGCTTAGGACAGGGGGCAGGAGATGGCTACACCTTC
.,TRBV7-2,.,14,TRBJ1-1,CASSLASGARVAFF,TGTGCCAGCAGCTTAGCCTCCGGCGCCAGGGTAGCTTTCTTT
.,TRBV21-1,few,14,TRBJ2-2,CASSEGQGAGELFF,TGTGCCAGCAGCGAGGGACAGGGGGCCGGGGAGCTGTTTTTT
TRBD2,TRBV4-2,few,17,TRBJ2-1,CASSPLGLALSYNEQFF,TGTGCCAGCAGCCCGCTTGGACTAGCCCTCTCCTACAATGAGCAGTTCTTC
.,TRBV18,.,15,TRBJ2-5,CASSGRTGGAETQYF,TGTGCCAGCTCAGGTAGAACCGGGGGAGCGGAGACCCAGTACTTC
.,TRBV28,once,12,TRBJ1-3,CASSLRGNTIYF,TGTGCCAGCAGTTTACGAGGTAACACCATATATTTT
.,TRBV28,few,12,TRBJ1-2,CASSRLSYGYTF,TGTGCCAGCAGCCGACTGAGCTATGGCTACACCTTC
TRBD1,TRBV28,.,14,TRBJ1-1,CASRRTGRNTEAFF,TGTGCCAGCAGGAGGACAGGCAGGAACACTGAAGCTTTCTTT
.,TRBV3-1/TRBV3-2,.,14,TRBJ1-2,CASSQGGFNYGYTF,TGTGCCAGCAGCCAAGGAGGATTTAACTATGGCTACACCTTC
.,TRBV5-1,.,17,TRBJ2-7,CASSPTLRTTSPYEQYF,TGCGCCAGCAGCCCGACTCTCCGAACTACTTCCCCCTACGAGCAGTACTTC
.,TRBV4-2,.,16,TRBJ2-7,CASSQGSGDRSYEQYF,TGTGCCAGCAGCCAAGGGTCGGGGGACCGCTCCTACGAGCAGTACTTC
TRBD2,TRBV9,.,16,TRBJ2-1,CASSVEIGRAGNEQFF,TGTGCCAGCAGCGTAGAGATCGGGAGGGCAGGCAATGAGCAGTTCTTC
.,TRBV2,.,14,TRBJ2-3,CASGSDTSTDTQYF,TGTGCCAGCGGCTCGGACACTAGCACAGATACGCAGTATTTT
TRBD2,TRBV7-9,once,15,TRBJ2-1,CASSLVVAGGLEQFF,TGTGCCAGCAGCTTAGTGGTAGCGGGGGGGCTTGAGCAGTTCTTC
.,TRBV11-3,few,12,TRBJ2-3,CASSKAGDTQYF,TGTGCCAGCAGCAAAGCGGGAGATACGCAGTATTTT
TRBD2,TRBV5-1,.,17,TRBJ2-5,CASSLVKLAGGQETQYF,TGCGCCAGCAGCTTGGTGAAGCTAGCGGGGGGCCAAGAGACCCAGTACTTC
.,TRBV27,.,13,TRBJ1-1,CASRQGWRTEAFF,TGTGCCAGCAGACAGGGTTGGAGGACTGAAGCTTTCTTT
.,TRBV29-1,.,15,TRBJ2-3,CSVARRTPGTDTQYF,TGCAGCGTTGCGCGCCGCACCCCGGGCACAGATACGCAGTATTTT
.,TRBV18,few,16,TRBJ1-2,CASSPQAGQFFYGYTF,TGTGCCAGCTCACCACAAGCCGGACAATTCTTCTATGGCTACACCTTC
.,TRBV6-2/TRBV6-3,.,16,TRBJ2-1,CASSLGGLFPYNEQFF,TGTGCCAGCAGTTTGGGGGGGCTATTCCCCTACAATGAGCAGTTCTTC
.,TRBV21-1,once,18,TRBJ2-5,CASSKDDRGGVWQETQYF,TGTGCCAGCAGCAAAGATGACAGGGGGGGGGTCTGGCAAGAGACCCAGTACTTC
.,TRBV7-3,.,14,TRBJ1-1,CASSPGQGSGLAFF,TGTGCCAGCAGCCCCGGGCAGGGGTCGGGGTTAGCTTTCTTT
.,TRBV28,once,15,TRBJ2-2,CASSSQGRITGELFF,TGTGCCAGCAGTTCCCAGGGGCGAATCACCGGGGAGCTGTTTTTT
TRBD1,TRBV3-1/TRBV3-2,.,16,TRBJ2-5,CASSYRQGTSQETQYF,TGTGCCAGCAGCTATAGACAGGGGACGTCCCAAGAGACCCAGTACTTC
TRBD1,TRBV5-5,.,14,TRBJ2-7,CASSLGDRARLWYF,TGTGCCAGCAGCTTGGGGGACAGGGCGCGGCTCTGGTACTTC
TRBD1,TRBV18,.,13,TRBJ1-3,CASSQAGGYTIYF,TGTGCCAGCTCACAAGCAGGGGGCTACACCATATATTTT
.,TRBV28,.,15,TRBJ1-3,CASMGGILSGNTIYF,TGTGCCAGCATGGGGGGGATCCTCTCTGGAAACACCATATATTTT
TRBD1,TRBV10-3,.,16,TRBJ1-3,CAISRGQTISGNTIYF,TGTGCCATCAGCAGGGGACAGACAATCTCTGGAAACACCATATATTTT
TRBD1,TRBV7-2,.,14,TRBJ2-7,CASSLGQGALEQYF,TGTGCCAGCAGCTTGGGACAGGGGGCACTCGAGCAGTACTTC
.,TRBV7-2,.,12,TRBJ2-7,CASSFGGFEQYF,TGTGCCAGCAGCTTCGGCGGATTCGAGCAGTACTTC
.,TRBV7-3,.,14,TRBJ2-1,CASSPTSSYNEQFF,TGTGCCAGCAGCCCAACTAGCTCCTACAATGAGCAGTTCTTC
TRBD2,TRBV6-5,.,15,TRBJ2-1,CASRVLAGVYNEQFF,TGTGCCAGCAGGGTACTAGCGGGAGTCTACAATGAGCAGTTCTTC
.,TRBV7-2,.,15,TRBJ2-1,CASSPGTPSYNEQFF,TGTGCCAGCAGCCCCGGGACTCCGTCGTACAATGAGCAGTTCTTC
.,TRBV27,.,13,TRBJ1-3,CASSYDSRLPIYF,TGTGCCAGCAGTTATGACAGCCGATTGCCCATATATTTT
TRBD1,TRBV15,.,14,TRBJ2-7,CATRPLDRRDEQYF,TGTGCCACCAGACCCTTGGACAGGCGGGACGAGCAGTACTTC
TRBD1,TRBV7-3,.,14,TRBJ2-7,CASSFLGQGDEQYF,TGTGCCAGCAGCTTCCTAGGACAGGGCGACGAGCAGTACTTC
TRBD2,TRBV9,.,16,TRBJ2-5,CASSGGLAGGRETQYF,TGTGCCAGCAGTGGCGGACTAGCGGGGGGGAGGGAGACCCAGTACTTC
.,TRBV6-5,.,15,TRBJ2-3,CASSYGGAITDTQYF,TGTGCCAGCAGTTACGGTGGGGCCATCACAGATACGCAGTATTTT
.,TRBV6-1,.,15,TRBJ2-4,CASSDQGQAKNIQYF,TGTGCCAGCAGTGATCAGGGCCAAGCCAAAAACATTCAGTACTTC
.,TRBV6-2/TRBV6-3,.,12,TRBJ2-5,CASSLREETQYF,TGTGCCAGCAGTCTACGGGAAGAGACCCAGTACTTC
.,TRBV7-8,.,13,TRBJ2-2,CASSFRETGELFF,TGTGCCAGCAGCTTCCGGGAAACCGGGGAGCTGTTTTTT
.,TRBV4-1,.,18,TRBJ1-1,CASSQGWGEIGWGTEAFF,TGCGCCAGCAGCCAAGGTTGGGGGGAGATCGGGTGGGGCACTGAAGCTTTCTTT
.,TRBV28,.,14,TRBJ1-1,CASTLQGLHTEAFF,TGTGCCAGCACTCTTCAGGGGCTGCACACTGAAGCTTTCTTT